The 12 T cell receptor beta chains below come from one sample, sequenced in a study of STAT5B mutations in CD4+ large granular lymphocyte leukemia. Repertoires were generated with immunoSEQ multiplex PCR, while TCRdb's copy carries only in-frame clones and drops some. The profile shows approximately 31,000 clones, just under 75% of them singletons. Sequences were obtained from CD4+ T cells from blood buffy coats. The receptors shown here come from a human donor in good health.

The chain joins TRBV18 to TRBJ2-3; 12 nucleotides match TRBD2. Germline V gives CDR1 KGHSH, CDR2 LQKENI. The CDR3 has 17 residues. Trimming took 2 bases from V and 5 from J; bases not matched to a gene: 8. CDR3 DNA sequence: TGTGCCAGCTCACCAACGACTAGCGGGAGCTTGCAAGATACGCAGTATTTT. As protein: CASSPTTSGSLQDTQYF.

V gene TRBV4-2 combines with J gene TRBJ1-1, with TRBD1 matching 9 bases. With 1 base clipped from V and 5 bases from J, the junction kept 17 bases outside the gene matches. CDR1 is LGHNA, CDR2 YNFKEQ, per germline. This CDR3 is 19 amino acids long. The CDR3 DNA reads as TGTGCCAGCAGCCAAGCATGGGGTGGGGGACAGGGTGGGAAAACTGAAGCTTTCTTT. Protein: CASSQAWGGGQGGKTEAFF.

The J gene is TRBJ1-2, the V gene TRBV4-2; D is possibly TRBD1 (5 bases). Germline values: CDR1 LGHNA, CDR2 YNFKEQ. The CDR3 runs to 14 residues. The germline V and J ends were trimmed by 0 bases and 4 bases, with 9 bases remaining between them. In nucleotides, the CDR3 is TGTGCCAGCAGCCAAGATTCACAGGCCTATGGCTACACCTTC. Its protein product is CASSQDSQAYGYTF.

The sample holds one count of this clone. The CDR3 spells CASSEGVGHSPLHF. The DNA for the CDR3 is TGTGCCAGCAGTGAAGGGGTGGGGCATTCACCCCTCCACTTT. V and J are TRBV25-1 and TRBJ1-6; a weak D match, TRBD1 (5 bases). V was pared by 2 bases and J by 8 bases, with 10 bases between. Germline V CDR1 and CDR2: MGHDK, SYGVNS. The CDR3 spans 14 residues.

This chain uses TRBV19 with TRBJ2-3; 10 bases agree with TRBD2. With V trimmed by 6 bases and J by 3 bases, 12 bases remained unmatched. Germline V gives CDR1 LNHDA, CDR2 SQIVND (reference sequence). The CDR3 loop spans 17 amino acids. The CDR3 sequence: CASSRGASGGRTDTQYF. The CDR3 DNA follows: TGTGCCAGTAGCCGGGGGGCTAGCGGGGGCCGTACAGATACGCAGTATTTT.

The rearrangement uses TRBV4-1 and TRBJ2-7; D remains ambiguous. V was cut by 3 bases and J by 2 bases, with 14 bases left in between. Germline CDR1 is MGHRA and CDR2 is YSYEKL. CDR3 length: 15 amino acids. The CDR3 is CASSQARLVPYEQYF. The CDR3 region has the DNA TGCGCCAGCAGCCAGGCGAGACTGGTTCCCTACGAGCAGTACTTC.

The V gene is TRBV28, the J gene TRBJ1-1; no reliable D call. The CDR3 is 13 residues long. Germline V gives CDR1 MDHEN, CDR2 SYDVKM. Trimming pared 8 bases from V and 3 bases from J, leaving 13 bases between. The CDR3 DNA sequence: TGTGCCAGCCAGAAGTATGGGTACACTGAAGCTTTCTTT. It specifies CASQKYGYTEAFF.

The chain couples TRBV7-2 to TRBJ2-2; D uncertain. The CDR3 is made up of 14 amino acids. V lost 5 bases and J 7 bases, leaving 14 bases between the germline ends. The germline CDR1 and CDR2 sequences are SGHTA and FQGNSA. The CDR3 coding sequence is TGTGCCAGCAGCACCTCTCGGCTCTACGGGGAGCTGTTTTTT. It codes for CASSTSRLYGELFF.

V usage is TRBV29-1 and J usage is TRBJ2-3; D is perhaps TRBD2 (6 bases). The CDR3 is 13 residues long. Per the germline V gene, CDR1 is SQVTM and CDR2 is ANQGSEA. V was trimmed by 7 bases and J by 6 bases, leaving 17 bases between them. The CDR3 here is CSAPRELGDTQYF. The CDR3 DNA follows: TGCAGCGCTCCTCGGGAGCTCGGGGATACGCAGTATTTT.

The rearrangement joins TRBV6-1 to TRBJ2-7, with D perhaps assigned TRBD1 or TRBD2 (5 bases each). Germline V gene sequence: CDR1 MNHNS, CDR2 SASEGT. The CDR3 runs 14 residues. Trimming left V 3 bases short and J 9 bases short, with 18 bases between. The CDR3 DNA reads as TGTGCCAGCAGTGACCAGACAGCGGTCGGAGGGCAGTACGTC. It encodes CASSDQTAVGGQYV.

The J gene is TRBJ2-5, the V gene TRBV28, with 11 bases that match TRBD1. This CDR3 is built from 15 residues. Germline loops: CDR1 MDHEN, CDR2 SYDVKM. V gave up 6 bases and J gave up 5 bases; unmatched junction bases: 8. The CDR3 coding sequence is TGTGCCAGCAGAGAAGGGACAGGGGGTTTCGAGACCCAGTACTTC. The encoded protein is CASREGTGGFETQYF.

The genes are TRBV9 and TRBJ2-7; 9 positions match TRBD2. J lost 7 bases, V lost 0 bases, and 2 bases had no gene match. Germline V gives CDR1 SGDLS, CDR2 YYNGEE. The CDR3 extends over 13 amino acids. The CDR3, as DNA: TGTGCCAGCAGCGTAGGACTAGCGGAAGAGCAGTACTTC. It is translated as CASSVGLAEEQYF.